This T cell receptor beta chain was sequenced during a study of blood T cell repertoires in COVID-19. Overall study context: The analysed material was cDNA or gDNA that came from T cells, B-cell-depleted T cells, or PBMCs.

Per the original methods: Reference gene primer amplification in the assay estimated nucleated cell counts. Produced via immunoSEQ multiplex PCR; TCRdb's table is partial and in-frame only. V and J calls and clone size come straight from that table; D and trimming were deduced from the DNA. In the table there are tens of thousands of clones, roughly 80% of which are singletons. Germline V lookup: CDR1 KGHDR, CDR2 SFDVKD. There are 15 residues in the CDR3. V lost 4 bases to trimming and J lost 5 bases, with 16 bases between them. The chain carries TRBV24-1 and TRBJ2-5; D is possibly TRBD1 (7 bases). Input material: peripheral blood. The origin of this receptor is a man between 65 and 79 years old with acute or convalescent COVID-19. The CDR3 sequence: CATSDNEGAGETQYF. The CDR3 DNA reads TGTGCCACCAGTGACAACGAGGGGGCGGGGGAGACCCAGTACTTC.